A selection of T cell receptor beta chains follows, all from one sample in a study of T cells in localized non-small cell lung cancer. Some clones are missing from TCRdb's copy, which holds only in-frame ones; the method was immunoSEQ multiplex PCR. The sample carries 70,000 to 95,000 clones, just over 90% recorded once. Sequencing was performed on PBMCs, taken before any cancer treatment. The receptors were gathered from a woman aged 40-69 years with stage II squamous cell lung carcinoma. Each CDR3 is given with its conserved first and last residue. A D gene is named only where the DNA matches it firmly. Clone size is not always given. Where it is, it says once, few, many or a class for expanded clones.

>TRBD2|16|TRBV5-4|TRBJ2-3|NA
TGTGCTGCCGGGCTAGCGGGGGCCCCAATCACAGATACGCAGTATTTT
CAAGLAGAPITDTQYF
>TRBD1|15|TRBV11-2|TRBJ2-7|NA
TGTGCCAGCAGCTTCCACAGACAGGGTGGCTACGAGCAGTACTTC
CASSFHRQGGYEQYF
>NA|15|TRBV29-1|TRBJ2-7|few
TGCAGCGTTGCCGTGACACAGGGTAGGGTCGCCGAGCAGTACTTC
CSVAVTQGRVAEQYF
>NA|14|TRBV6-5|TRBJ2-5|NA
TGTGCCAGCAGCCCCTCACGGATCCAAGAGACCCAGTACTTC
CASSPSRIQETQYF
>NA|13|TRBV15|TRBJ1-5|NA
TGTGCCACCAGCAGCCCCCGGGGACAGCCCCAGCATTTT
CATSSPRGQPQHF
>TRBD2|16|TRBV19|TRBJ2-7|NA
TGTGCCAGCAAAAGACTAGCGGGGGGGGACGGCTACGAGCAGTACTTC
CASKRLAGGDGYEQYF
>NA|12|TRBV9|TRBJ2-6|NA
TGTGCCAGCAGCGTAGGGGCCAACGTCCTGACTTTC
CASSVGANVLTF
>NA|13|TRBV19|TRBJ1-1|NA
TGTGCCAGTAGTTGGGCCTTGAACACTGAAGCTTTCTTT
CASSWALNTEAFF
>NA|16|TRBV6-5|TRBJ1-3|NA
TGTGCCAGCAGTTACTCTCAGGGAGGCTCTGGAAACACCATATATTTT
CASSYSQGGSGNTIYF
>NA|15|TRBV27|TRBJ1-1|NA
TGTGCCAGCAGTTTCTCTGCCAAAATGAACACTGAAGCTTTCTTT
CASSFSAKMNTEAFF
>NA|13|TRBV6-1|TRBJ1-5|once
TGTGCCAGCATTAGCTGGAGCAATCAGCCCCAGCATTTT
CASISWSNQPQHF
>NA|15|TRBV11-1|TRBJ1-3|NA
TGTGCCAGCAGCTTAGACAGAAGCTCTGGAAACACCATATATTTT
CASSLDRSSGNTIYF
>TRBD2|16|TRBV29-1|TRBJ2-3|once
TGCAGCGTTAAGAGCCTGCGGGGGGTAAGCACAGATACGCAGTATTTT
CSVKSLRGVSTDTQYF
>TRBD2|14|TRBV5-1|TRBJ2-1|NA
TGCGCCAGCAGCTTCGGGGGGAAGGGCGATGAGCAGTTCTTC
CASSFGGKGDEQFF
>NA|14|TRBV10-3|TRBJ1-2|NA
TGTGCACTTTGGTCGGGGGCTCCATACTATGGCTACACCTTC
CALWSGAPYYGYTF
>NA|15|TRBV12-5|TRBJ2-3|NA
TGTGCTAGTGGTCCCTCCCGCCGGAACACAGATACGCAGTATTTT
CASGPSRRNTDTQYF
>NA|12|TRBV10-2|TRBJ2-1|NA
TGCGCCAGCAGTTTACTCTACAATGAGCAGTTCTTC
CASSLLYNEQFF
>NA|14|TRBV25-1|TRBJ1-1|NA
TGTGCCAGTTCTGACGACAGGATGAACACTGAAGCTTTCTTT
CASSDDRMNTEAFF
>TRBD1|17|TRBV15|TRBJ1-2|NA
TGTGCCACCAGCAGATCCCCCGGACAGGTCAAGATATCTGGCTACACCTTC
CATSRSPGQVKISGYTF
>NA|17|TRBV4-1|TRBJ1-5|NA
TGCGCCAGAAAACAGGACGAATCCCAATATAGCAATCAGCCCCAGCATTTT
CARKQDESQYSNQPQHF
>NA|12|TRBV5-4|TRBJ1-1|NA
TGTGCCAGCAGCGGCGGGGGGGTTGCAGCTTTCTTT
CASSGGGVAAFF
>NA|13|TRBV6-4|TRBJ1-5|NA
TGTGCCAGCAGTGCGGACGAGAATCAGCCCCAGCATTTT
CASSADENQPQHF
>NA|15|TRBV19|TRBJ2-3|NA
TGTGCCAGTAGTATAGGACCAGGGGCCATGGATACGCAGTATTTT
CASSIGPGAMDTQYF
>TRBD1|15|TRBV7-6|TRBJ1-1|NA
TGTGCCAGCAGCTCCAGGACAGGGGACGGTGGAGAAGCTTTCTTT
CASSSRTGDGGEAFF
>NA|15|TRBV5-1|TRBJ2-3|NA
TGCGCCAGCAGCTTGGTAGCAGGCGGCACAGATACGCAGTATTTT
CASSLVAGGTDTQYF
>NA|14|TRBV2|TRBJ2-2|once
TGTGCCAGCAGTGCTCTTGTAAACACCGGGGAGCTGTTTTTT
CASSALVNTGELFF
>NA|16|TRBV27|TRBJ2-2|NA
TGTGCCAGCAGTTTCCAGCCCGGGACTAACACCGGGGAGCTGTTTTTT
CASSFQPGTNTGELFF
>NA|16|TRBV4-2|TRBJ1-5|NA
TGTGCCAGCAGCCATTCCGGGACGCCAGCAAATCAGCCCCAGCATTTT
CASSHSGTPANQPQHF
>NA|15|TRBV27|TRBJ2-3|NA
TGTGCCAGCAGTTCCCGACAGGTACACACAGATACGCAGTATTTT
CASSSRQVHTDTQYF
>NA|14|TRBV30|TRBJ1-2|NA
TGTGCCTGGAGGGAATACGGGAAAAACTATGGCTACACCTTC
CAWREYGKNYGYTF
>NA|16|TRBV6-5|TRBJ1-3|NA
TGTGCCAGCAGTTACGGTGGGCGTTCGTCTGGAAACACCATATATTTT
CASSYGGRSSGNTIYF
>NA|17|TRBV9|TRBJ2-7|NA
TGTGCCAGCAGCCTCTCGGGGGCTAGCGGAGGGGCCTACGAGCAGTACTTC
CASSLSGASGGAYEQYF
>TRBD2|17|TRBV9|TRBJ2-3|NA
TGTGCCAGCAGCGACCCGGGACTAGCGGGAGTTACAGATACGCAGTATTTT
CASSDPGLAGVTDTQYF
>TRBD1|13|TRBV5-4|TRBJ1-2|NA
TGTGCCAGCAGCTTGGGGGACAGGGGTCGCTACACCTTC
CASSLGDRGRYTF
>NA|14|TRBV7-2|TRBJ1-2|NA
TGTGCCAGCAGCTTAGATTTTGGACAGTATGGCTACACCTTC
CASSLDFGQYGYTF
>TRBD2|15|TRBV6-5|TRBJ2-7|NA
TGTGCCAGCAGCCGGACTAGCGGGAGGGGGTACGAGCAGTACTTC
CASSRTSGRGYEQYF
>NA|13|TRBV2|TRBJ1-4|NA
TGTGCCAGCAGTTTTGGTCCAAATGAAAAACTGTTTTTT
CASSFGPNEKLFF
>NA|16|TRBV5-4|TRBJ1-6|NA
TGTGCCAGCAGAAGCAGGAGGAGCTCCTATAATTCACCCCTCCACTTT
CASRSRRSSYNSPLHF
>NA|12|TRBV14|TRBJ1-2|NA
TGTGCCAGCAGCCAGGTACTTTTTGGCTACACCTTC
CASSQVLFGYTF
>NA|16|TRBV28|TRBJ1-3|NA
TGTGCCAGCAGTCCTCGGACCCGATCCTCTGGAAACACCATATATTTT
CASSPRTRSSGNTIYF
>NA|20|TRBV6-7|TRBJ1-5|NA
TGTGCCAGCAGTTACATGCACGGAGAAGCCGATCCTGATAGCAATCAGCCCCAGCATTTT
CASSYMHGEADPDSNQPQHF
>NA|17|TRBV27|TRBJ1-1|NA
TGTGCCAGCAGTACACGGGGCAGGGGCAAACGCAACACTGAAGCTTTCTTT
CASSTRGRGKRNTEAFF
>NA|12|TRBV6-1|TRBJ1-5|NA
TGTGCCAGCAGTGTTAGCAATCAGCCCCAGCATTTT
CASSVSNQPQHF
>TRBD1|14|TRBV5-8|TRBJ1-1|NA
TGTGCCACCGAACAGGGGCGAATGAACACTGAAGCTTTCTTT
CATEQGRMNTEAFF
>NA|14|TRBV7-9|TRBJ2-7|NA
TGTGCCAGCAGCTTAGTGGGCCGGTTCGACGAGCAGTACTTC
CASSLVGRFDEQYF
>NA|14|TRBV15|TRBJ1-2|NA
TGTGCCACCAGCAGAGAGGCAGCCCGCTATGGCTACACCTTC
CATSREAARYGYTF
>NA|15|TRBV19|TRBJ1-4|NA
TGTGCCAGTACCCTAGGGGGGGCCACTAATGAAAAACTGTTTTTT
CASTLGGATNEKLFF
>NA|16|TRBV6-6|TRBJ1-1|NA
TGTGCCAGCAGTCCCACTTACAGGGCGGGGGACACTGAAGCTTTCTTT
CASSPTYRAGDTEAFF
>TRBD1|13|TRBV29-1|TRBJ2-5|once
TGCAGCGTTCTAGGGGGCGGTTCGGAGACCCAGTACTTC
CSVLGGGSETQYF
>NA|14|TRBV5-1|TRBJ1-2|NA
TGCGCCAGCAGCTTCGGGACTGAAGCAGAAGGCTACACCTTC
CASSFGTEAEGYTF
>NA|13|TRBV27|TRBJ2-1|NA
TGTGCCAGCAGTTCTGGACCCTACAATGAGCAGTTCTTC
CASSSGPYNEQFF
>NA|13|TRBV5-6|TRBJ2-2|NA
TGTGCCTCCGAGCGCGGGAACACCGGGGAGCTGTTTTTT
CASERGNTGELFF
>TRBD2|13|TRBV4-2|TRBJ2-7|NA
TGTGCCAGCAGCCAGGCCGGGACTAACGAGCAGTACTTC
CASSQAGTNEQYF
>TRBD1|15|TRBV27|TRBJ1-1|NA
TGTGCCAGCAGCCTACCTCCGGGACAGGGATTCAAAGCTTTCTTT
CASSLPPGQGFKAFF
>NA|13|TRBV28|TRBJ1-1|NA
TGTGCCAGCACGAAACCCCCGGGACGTGAAGCTTTCTTT
CASTKPPGREAFF
>TRBD2|15|TRBV27|TRBJ2-1|NA
TGTGCCAGCAGTTTTTTGGCGGGAGGCTACAATGAGCAGTTCTTC
CASSFLAGGYNEQFF
>TRBD1|14|TRBV19|TRBJ1-1|NA
TGTGCCAGTAGCCAGGGGGCTGGGGGCACTGAAGCTTTCTTT
CASSQGAGGTEAFF